This entry features one T cell receptor (beta chain) sequence. It lacks a known antigen. No qualities accompany the bases; no much larger clone lies one base away. TCRbeta CDR3 regions were amplified from genomic DNA by means of the immunoSEQ Assay, a bias-controlled multiplex PCR. The study's own analysis went as follows. The number of nucleated cells in each sample was estimated from the amplification of reference gene primers within the assay. To quantify the absolute abundance of each unique TCRbeta CDR3 rearrangement, sequence reads were collapsed and filtered. For each sample, productive Simpson clonality was calculated as the square root of Simpson's diversity index over productive rearrangements. TCRdb obtained this table from immuneACCESS and retained in-frame rearrangements with V and J assigned. These tables miss some clones; where compared with another copy, unresolved V genes account for less than half of the shortfall, and the remainder is unexplained. Clone size and the V and J calls come from that table; the DNA yielded D and trimming. In all, the sample holds approximately 81,000 clones, and almost 85% of those were seen once. About 6.9% of the sample comes from the top ten.

These data are taken from a study of blood T cell repertoires in COVID-19 (dated by TCRdb to 2018 to 2021). Context from the whole study: Samples from collaborators originated in the United States, Italy and Spain and spanned both the acute and convalescent phases of COVID-19. The prospective study material was composed of cDNA or gDNA derived from T cells, B-cell-depleted T cells, or PBMCs. Subjects who had been exposed to COVID-19, were actively infected with it, or had recovered from it provided the deeply sampled blood TCRbeta repertoires that made up the dataset. A freely available public database, intended as a resource for researchers studying the immune response to SARS-CoV-2, is where the repertoires were released. The samples were drawn from two sources: the first 160 participants of the ongoing ImmuneRACE study, and 1,200 or so subjects contributed by 6 global collaborators. A de-identified subject ID, COVID-19 status, age in years and sex were almost always included in the sample metadata. HLA class I and class II types, where available, came from metadata supplied by the sample provider rather than from assay-based typing. Points the paper makes about the study in general: Clinical and demographic metadata were provided uncurated, with the amount varying by source and participant.

The collaborating institutions used their own protocols to collect whole blood in K2EDTA tubes. For TCRbeta analysis, collaborators shipped samples in one of three forms: frozen whole blood, isolated PBMCs, or DNA extracted from either of those sample types. Ends trimmed: V by 0 bases, J by 6 bases; bases unmatched to a gene: 12. The CDR3 numbers 18 residues from cysteine through phenylalanine. Of all the DNA, just the CDR3 is kept, 54 bases in frame from base 1. The germline V gene gives CDR1 as SGHAT and CDR2 as FQNNGV. Sequencing used peripheral blood. The sequence derives from a human donor in a cohort sampled during active COVID-19. This receptor chain uses TRBV11-2 and TRBJ2-1, with 9 junctional bases fitting TRBD2. The CDR3 is CASSLDPSFQRGVNEQFF. The DNA reads as follows: TGTGCCAGCAGCTTAGATCCGTCTTTTCAGCGGGGGGTCAATGAGCAGTTCTTC.